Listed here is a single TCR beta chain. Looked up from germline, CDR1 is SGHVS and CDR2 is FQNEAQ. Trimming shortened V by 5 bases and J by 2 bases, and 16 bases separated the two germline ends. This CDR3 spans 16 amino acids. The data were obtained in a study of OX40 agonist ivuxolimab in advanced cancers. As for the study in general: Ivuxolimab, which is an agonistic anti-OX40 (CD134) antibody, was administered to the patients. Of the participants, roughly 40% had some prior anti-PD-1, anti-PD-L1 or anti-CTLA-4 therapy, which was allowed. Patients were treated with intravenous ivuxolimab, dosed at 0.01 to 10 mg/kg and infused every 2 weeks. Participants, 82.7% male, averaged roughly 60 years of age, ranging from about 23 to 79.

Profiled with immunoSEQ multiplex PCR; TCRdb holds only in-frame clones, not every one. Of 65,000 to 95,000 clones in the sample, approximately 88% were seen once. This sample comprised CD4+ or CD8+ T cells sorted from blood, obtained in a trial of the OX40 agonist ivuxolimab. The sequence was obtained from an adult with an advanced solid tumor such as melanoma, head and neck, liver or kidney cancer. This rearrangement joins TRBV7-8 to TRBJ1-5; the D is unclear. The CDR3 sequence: CASSLSRHTGNQPQHF. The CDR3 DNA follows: TGTGCCAGCAGCCTTTCTCGACACACGGGCAATCAGCCCCAGCATTTT.